These T cell receptor beta chains were read from a single sample in a study of cytomegalovirus exposure and HLA in healthy donors. TCRdb keeps only in-frame clones here, not all; method: immunoSEQ multiplex PCR. The sample lists 95,000 or so clones; approximately 80% were seen once. Material: PBMCs. The receptors originated from a woman aged 40-49 years in good health and CMV-seronegative. The CDR3 runs from the conserved cysteine through the conserved F or W. Fields, in order: J gene, D gene, V gene, clone size, CDR3 protein, CDR3 DNA. The D gene is left open where the match is weak. Rows may omit the clone size; those that give it use once, few, many or a size class.

J: TRBJ1-4
D: TRBD1
V: TRBV4-1
size: .
CDR3: CASSPTGGFRTNEKLFF
DNA: TGCGCCAGCAGTCCGACAGGGGGCTTTAGAACTAATGAAAAACTGTTTTTT

J: TRBJ2-2
D: .
V: TRBV7-9
size: .
CDR3: CASSPGGNTGELFF
DNA: TGTGCCAGCAGCCCCGGGGGGAACACCGGGGAGCTGTTTTTT

J: TRBJ2-7
D: .
V: TRBV2
size: .
CDR3: CASSEQRRAEWNEQYF
DNA: TGTGCCAGCAGTGAGCAGCGGCGCGCCGAGTGGAACGAGCAGTACTTC

J: TRBJ1-2
D: .
V: TRBV9
size: .
CDR3: CASSVEAGARGYTF
DNA: TGTGCCAGCAGCGTAGAAGCGGGGGCAAGGGGCTACACCTTC

J: TRBJ2-5
D: .
V: TRBV7-7
size: .
CDR3: CASSYALGSGGKETQYF
DNA: TGTGCCAGCAGCTACGCTTTAGGCTCCGGGGGTAAAGAGACCCAGTACTTC

J: TRBJ1-1
D: TRBD1
V: TRBV18
size: .
CDR3: CASSPFVRTGGPNTEAFF
DNA: TGTGCCAGCTCACCTTTCGTCAGGACAGGGGGCCCGAACACTGAAGCTTTCTTT

J: TRBJ1-1
D: .
V: TRBV7-3
size: .
CDR3: CASSLGANTEAFF
DNA: TGTGCCAGCAGCTTAGGGGCTAACACTGAAGCTTTCTTT

J: TRBJ2-1
D: TRBD2
V: TRBV4-1
size: many
CDR3: CASSQGTSGVYNEQFF
DNA: TGCGCCAGCAGCCAAGGGACTAGCGGGGTTTACAATGAGCAGTTCTTC

J: TRBJ1-1
D: TRBD1
V: TRBV18
size: once
CDR3: CASSPGQGMAFF
DNA: TGTGCCAGCTCACCCGGACAGGGGATGGCTTTCTTT

J: TRBJ1-2
D: TRBD1
V: TRBV5-1
size: .
CDR3: CASSLTYRGRDYGYTF
DNA: TGCGCCAGCAGCCTGACTTACAGGGGTCGAGACTATGGCTACACCTTC

J: TRBJ2-2
D: .
V: TRBV6-1
size: .
CDR3: CASSVGGVTGELFF
DNA: TGTGCCAGCAGTGTAGGGGGGGTCACCGGGGAGCTGTTTTTT

J: TRBJ2-5
D: TRBD2
V: TRBV7-7
size: .
CDR3: CASSLALRGGRRETQYF
DNA: TGTGCCAGCAGCTTAGCCCTTCGGGGGGGCCGTCGGGAGACCCAGTACTTC

J: TRBJ2-6
D: .
V: TRBV6-4
size: few
CDR3: CASSDPGSGANVLTF
DNA: TGTGCCAGCAGCGACCCAGGGTCTGGGGCCAACGTCCTGACTTTC

J: TRBJ1-3
D: .
V: TRBV10-2
size: once
CDR3: CASRGQSSGNTIYF
DNA: TGCGCCAGCAGAGGACAGAGCTCTGGAAACACCATATATTTT

J: TRBJ1-6
D: TRBD1
V: TRBV19
size: .
CDR3: CASSIISGTGNSPLHF
DNA: TGTGCCAGTAGTATCATTAGCGGGACAGGGAATTCACCCCTCCACTTT

J: TRBJ1-2
D: .
V: TRBV6-6
size: .
CDR3: CASRGGNYGYTF
DNA: TGTGCCAGCAGAGGGGGTAACTATGGCTACACCTTC

J: TRBJ2-7
D: TRBD2
V: TRBV7-9
size: .
CDR3: CASSLWGGTLGQYF
DNA: TGTGCCAGCAGCTTATGGGGGGGAACCCTCGGGCAGTACTTC

J: TRBJ1-2
D: .
V: TRBV30
size: .
CDR3: CAWSIVGRGLGYGYTF
DNA: TGTGCCTGGAGTATTGTGGGTCGGGGTTTAGGATATGGCTACACCTTC

J: TRBJ2-5
D: TRBD1
V: TRBV27
size: .
CDR3: CASKGAGGGETQYF
DNA: TGTGCCAGCAAAGGGGCAGGGGGCGGCGAGACCCAGTACTTC

J: TRBJ1-5
D: TRBD1
V: TRBV19
size: .
CDR3: CASSTGTGWGNQPQHF
DNA: TGTGCCAGTAGTACCGGGACAGGGTGGGGCAATCAGCCCCAGCATTTT

J: TRBJ2-5
D: .
V: TRBV13
size: .
CDR3: CASSSDQETQYF
DNA: TGTGCCAGCAGCTCAGACCAAGAGACCCAGTACTTC

J: TRBJ1-4
D: TRBD1
V: TRBV6-1
size: few
CDR3: CASSKGQGSNEKLFF
DNA: TGTGCCAGCAGTAAGGGACAGGGGTCTAATGAAAAACTGTTTTTT

J: TRBJ2-2
D: TRBD2
V: TRBV19
size: once
CDR3: CASSSGGTNTGELFF
DNA: TGTGCCAGTAGTTCGGGGGGAACGAACACCGGGGAGCTGTTTTTT

J: TRBJ2-3
D: TRBD2
V: TRBV7-3
size: once
CDR3: CASSLAGGKSDTQYF
DNA: TGTGCCAGCAGCTTAGCGGGGGGGAAATCAGATACGCAGTATTTT

J: TRBJ2-1
D: .
V: TRBV20-1
size: .
CDR3: CSARVRDEQFF
DNA: TGCAGTGCTAGAGTACGGGATGAGCAGTTCTTC

J: TRBJ1-6
D: TRBD1
V: TRBV2
size: .
CDR3: CASRGQGEVRNSPLHF
DNA: TGTGCCAGCAGGGGACAGGGTGAGGTTCGGAATTCACCCCTCCACTTT

J: TRBJ2-5
D: TRBD2
V: TRBV6-5
size: once
CDR3: CASRGLAGPVTQYF
DNA: TGTGCCAGCAGAGGACTAGCGGGGCCAGTGACCCAGTACTTC

J: TRBJ2-7
D: TRBD1
V: TRBV6-1
size: .
CDR3: CASSPSGTGEYEQYF
DNA: TGTGCCAGCAGCCCATCCGGGACAGGGGAATACGAGCAGTACTTC